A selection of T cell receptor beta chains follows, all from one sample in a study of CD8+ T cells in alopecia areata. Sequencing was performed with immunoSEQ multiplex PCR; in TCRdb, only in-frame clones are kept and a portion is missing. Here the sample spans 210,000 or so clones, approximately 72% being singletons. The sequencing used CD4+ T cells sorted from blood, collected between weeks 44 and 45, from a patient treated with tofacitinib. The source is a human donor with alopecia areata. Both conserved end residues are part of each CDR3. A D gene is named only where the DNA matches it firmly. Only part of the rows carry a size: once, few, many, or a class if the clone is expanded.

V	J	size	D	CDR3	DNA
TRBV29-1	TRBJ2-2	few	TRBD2	CSVTSGGNTGELFF	TGCAGCGTGACTAGCGGGGGGAACACCGGGGAGCTGTTTTTT
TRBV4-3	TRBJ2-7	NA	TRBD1	CASSQDRTGLAYEQYF	TGCGCCAGCAGCCAAGACCGGACAGGGTTGGCCTACGAGCAGTACTTC
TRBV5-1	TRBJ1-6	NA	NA	CASSLSGQARSPLHF	TGCGCCAGCAGCCTCTCGGGACAAGCTCGATCACCCCTCCACTTT
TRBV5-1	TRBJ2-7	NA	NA	CASSLPPYEQYF	TGCGCCAGCAGCTTACCACCCTACGAGCAGTACTTC
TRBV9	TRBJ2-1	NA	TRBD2	CASSSSGAYNEQFF	TGTGCCAGCAGCTCTAGCGGGGCCTACAATGAGCAGTTCTTC
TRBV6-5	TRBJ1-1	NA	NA	CASSYSGPGSEAFF	TGTGCCAGCAGTTACTCGGGGCCGGGTTCAGAAGCTTTCTTT
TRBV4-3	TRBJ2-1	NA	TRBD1	CASSQAGTGEDEQFF	TGCGCCAGCAGCCAAGCAGGGACAGGGGAAGATGAGCAGTTCTTC
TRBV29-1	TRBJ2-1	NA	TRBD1	CSTGVHEQFF	TGCAGCACAGGGGTACATGAGCAGTTCTTC
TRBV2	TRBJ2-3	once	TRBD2	CASTLLAGGTDTQYF	TGTGCCAGCACCTTACTAGCGGGGGGAACAGATACGCAGTATTTT
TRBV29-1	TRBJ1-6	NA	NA	CSVRTVYNSPLHF	TGCAGCGTTAGGACAGTCTATAATTCACCCCTCCACTTT